The 21 T cell receptor beta chains reported below all come from one sample, sequenced in a study of radiation and T cells in renal cell carcinoma. Described time point: blood 2 weeks post-SBRT. Treatment given: 15 Gy SBRT to primary tumor, nephrectomy 4 weeks later. Libraries were prepared by immunoSEQ multiplex PCR; TCRdb keeps only in-frame clonotypes and omits some of them. The sample gives some 150,000 clones, roughly 90% of which show up once; under 15% is in the top ten. This sample comprised blood, obtained from a patient whose treatment included radiotherapy and nephrectomy. These receptors all stem from a woman aged 45 to 65 with renal cell carcinoma.

This chain joins TRBV25-1 and TRBJ1-1, with D perhaps TRBD1 (5 bases). This CDR3 contains 11 residues. Trimming stripped 4 bases from V and 11 bases from J, with 11 bases between. Per germline, CDR1 MGHDK and CDR2 SYGVNS. The CDR3 nucleotides are TGTGCCAGCAGTGCTGCCAGGGAGGCTTTCTTT. It translates to CASSAAREAFF.

The chain recombines TRBV30 with TRBJ1-4; D might be TRBD1 (5 bases). Germline assignment: CDR1 GTSNPN and CDR2 SVGIG (reference sequence). V was pared by 3 bases and J by 8 bases, with 22 bases between. This CDR3 has 16 residues. This CDR3 reads CAWSRRDPGPGEKLFF. The DNA for the CDR3 is TGTGCCTGGAGCCGCCGGGACCCTGGACCCGGAGAAAAACTGTTTTTT.

CDR3 in amino acids: CASSDRKLKMAPLHF. In DNA form, the CDR3 reads TGTGCCAGCAGTGACAGGAAGTTAAAGATGGCACCCCTCCACTTT. The V and J genes are TRBV2 and TRBJ1-6; D is undetermined. CDR3 length: 15 amino acids. Germline lookup yields CDR1 SNHLY and CDR2 FYNNEI. V lost 3 bases and J lost 11, with 17 bases in between. Based on the CDR3 plus reference TRBV2 and TRBJ1-6, the full variable domain is EPEVTQTPSHQVTQMGQEVILRCVPISNHLYFYWYRQILGQKVEFLVSFYNNEISEKSEIFDDQFSVERPDGSNFTLKIRSTKLEDSAMYFCASSDRKLKMAPLHFGNGTRLTVT.

About this clone: Other DNA sequences from this sample encode an identical CDR3 as well. The V call is TRBV9, the J call TRBJ1-6; no definite D call. CDR1 and CDR2 from the germline V gene are SGDLS and YYNGEE. The CDR3 is 12 amino acids. V dropped 2 bases and J dropped 9 bases, with 6 bases sitting between them. CDR3 sequence: CASSVEGSPLHF. The DNA of the CDR3 is TGTGCCAGCAGCGTCGAGGGTTCACCCCTCCACTTT.

This clone occurred once. The chain recombines TRBV28 with TRBJ2-3, with D unclear. This CDR3 has 14 residues. Germline assignment: CDR1 MDHEN and CDR2 SYDVKM. The germline V and J ends were trimmed by 8 bases and 2 bases, with 14 bases remaining between them. CDR3 sequence reads: CASRPSPYTDTQYF. Here the CDR3 DNA reads TGTGCCAGCCGGCCCTCGCCTTACACAGATACGCAGTATTTT.

The chain carries TRBV7-9 and TRBJ1-4, with 9 bases identical to TRBD1. Germline V lookup: CDR1 SEHNR, CDR2 FQNEAQ (reference sequence). V was clipped by 5 bases and J by 8 bases; unmatched bases: 6. The CDR3 has 14 amino acids. CDR3 in amino acids: CASSIQGAWEKLFF. The CDR3 coding sequence is TGTGCCAGCAGCATACAGGGGGCATGGGAAAAACTGTTTTTT. Together with reference TRBV7-9 and TRBJ1-4, the CDR3 gives the full variable domain: DTGVSQNPRHKITKRGQNVTFRCDPISEHNRLYWYRQTLGQGPEFLTYFQNEAQLEKSRLLSDRFSAERPKGSFSTLEIQRTEQGDSAMYLCASSIQGAWEKLFFGSGTQLSVL.

The chain combines TRBV5-4 with TRBJ1-1, with D unresolved. CDR1 SGHNT and CDR2 YYREEE come from the germline V gene (reference sequence). This CDR3 comprises 13 residues. Trimming shortened V by 0 bases and J by 5 bases, and 8 bases separated the two germline ends. CDR3 DNA: TGTGCCAGCAGCTTGGACAGATTTACTGAAGCTTTCTTT. This sequence encodes CASSLDRFTEAFF. Complete variable domain (other parts from reference TRBV5-4 and TRBJ1-1): ETGVTQSPTHLIKTRGQQVTLRCSSQSGHNTVSWYQQALGQGPQFIFQYYREEENGRGNFPPRFSGLQFPNYSSELNVNALELDDSALYLCASSLDRFTEAFFGQGTRLTVV.

This chain connects TRBV2 to TRBJ2-1, with 7 bases fitting TRBD2. V lost 4 bases, J lost 6 bases, and 9 bases stayed unmatched. This CDR3 comprises 15 residues. CDR1 and CDR2 (germline): SNHLY, FYNNEI. The CDR3 here is CASSARLAAPNEQFF. DNA for the CDR3: TGTGCCAGCAGTGCCCGGCTAGCGGCCCCCAATGAGCAGTTCTTC.

As DNA, the CDR3 is TGTGCCAGCTCACCTGGGACAGGCCGTAGCAATCAGCCCCAGCATTTT. Protein sequence: CASSPGTGRSNQPQHF. The gene calls are TRBV18 and TRBJ1-5; 8 bases map to TRBD1. Germline V gene lookup returns CDR1 KGHSH and CDR2 LQKENI. Trimming cost V 3 bases and J 0 bases; bases outside gene matches: 4. The CDR3 extends over 16 amino acids.

This chain uses TRBV7-6 with TRBJ2-7, with 7 positions matching TRBD1. This CDR3 spans 15 amino acids. CDR1 is SGHVS, CDR2 FNYEAQ, per germline. V lost 4 bases and J lost 3; bases outside the gene matches: 9. CDR3 sequence reads: CASSWTDRDGYEQYF. The CDR3 nucleotides are TGTGCCAGCAGCTGGACAGACAGGGATGGCTACGAGCAGTACTTC.

The chain carries TRBV19 and TRBJ2-1; 10 bases match TRBD1. After removal of 4 bases from V and 3 bases from J, the junction contained 6 bases not matched to a gene. The germline V gene encodes CDR1 LNHDA and CDR2 SQIVND (reference sequence). This CDR3 is 16 amino acids long. CDR3 protein: CASSTRRDRGYNEQFF. CDR3 sequence (DNA): TGTGCCAGTAGTACCCGCCGGGACAGGGGCTACAATGAGCAGTTCTTC. Drawing the rest from reference TRBV19 and TRBJ2-1, the complete variable domain is DGGITQSPKYLFRKEGQNVTLSCEQNLNHDAMYWYRQDPGQGLRLIYYSQIVNDFQKGDIAEGYSVSREKKESFPLTVTSAQKNPTAFYLCASSTRRDRGYNEQFFGPGTRLTVL.

This rearrangement joins TRBV5-8 to TRBJ1-1; TRBD1 might be the D (5 bases). Per the germline V gene, CDR1 is SGHTS and CDR2 is YDEGEE. The V end was cut by 4 bases, the J end by 1 base, with 8 bases between. This CDR3 region has 13 residues. The CDR3: CASSRQRNTEAFF. DNA for the CDR3: TGTGCCAGCAGCAGACAGAGGAACACTGAAGCTTTCTTT.

This chain links TRBV18 with TRBJ1-4; possibly TRBD1 for D (5 bases). Germline-derived CDR1 and CDR2 are KGHSH and LQKENI. V was clipped by 4 bases and J by 4 bases, with 10 bases between them. This CDR3 has 14 residues. This CDR3 is CASSLRQNNEKLFF. The CDR3 DNA sequence: TGTGCCAGCTCACTTAGACAGAATAATGAAAAACTGTTTTTT.

The J gene is TRBJ2-2, the V gene TRBV19; the D is unclear. In germline, CDR1 is LNHDA, CDR2 SQIVND (reference sequence). V lost 7 bases to trimming and J lost 2 bases, with 8 bases between them. CDR3 length: 13 amino acids. The CDR3 protein is CASNTVNTGELFF. The CDR3 DNA follows: TGTGCCAGTAATACGGTTAACACCGGGGAGCTGTTTTTT.

The rearrangement links TRBV6-5 to TRBJ2-3; no clear D. V gave up 3 bases and J gave up 3 bases, with 13 bases separating them. From germline, CDR1 is MNHEY and CDR2 SVGAGI. The CDR3 totals 15 residues. This chain's CDR3 is CASSYAPTTTDTQYF. CDR3 nucleotides: TGTGCCAGCAGTTATGCCCCTACGACGACAGATACGCAGTATTTT.

V and J are TRBV5-8 and TRBJ2-5; D may be TRBD1 or TRBD2 (5 bases each). Trimming stripped 4 bases from V and 5 bases from J, with 18 bases between. CDR3 length: 15 residues. Germline V lookup: CDR1 SGHTS, CDR2 YDEGEE. CDR3 loop: CASSQGEGVRETQYF. CDR3 sequence (DNA): TGTGCCAGCAGCCAGGGAGAGGGAGTGAGGGAGACCCAGTACTTC.

The chain combines TRBV7-2 with TRBJ1-1; D unresolved. CDR3 length: 15 residues. CDR1 is SGHTA and CDR2 is FQGNSA in the germline V gene. Trimming pared 2 bases from V and 0 bases from J, leaving 10 bases between. The CDR3 nucleotides read TGTGCCAGCAGCTTAAAGGAGATCTTGAACACTGAAGCTTTCTTT. Its translation: CASSLKEILNTEAFF.

This clone has just a few counts. The chain is built from TRBV29-1 and TRBJ1-1; a weak D match, TRBD1 (6 bases). Trimming shortened V by 3 bases and J by 3 bases, and 17 bases separated the two germline ends. This CDR3 region has 15 residues. In germline, CDR1 is SQVTM, CDR2 ANQGSEA. The DNA for the CDR3 is TGCAGCGTTGATACCTTCCAGGGGACTCACACTGAAGCTTTCTTT. It codes for CSVDTFQGTHTEAFF.

CDR3 loop: CASSLVTRGNTGELFF. The CDR3 DNA reads TGTGCCAGCAGCTTAGTAACGAGAGGGAACACCGGGGAGCTGTTTTTT. The rearrangement uses TRBV7-9 and TRBJ2-2; D uncertain. V gave up 1 base and J gave up 1 base, with 10 bases separating them. Germline V gene sequence: CDR1 SEHNR, CDR2 FQNEAQ (reference sequence). CDR3 length: 16 residues.

This clone appeared a few times. The chain recombines TRBV6-5 with TRBJ2-1; possibly TRBD1 or TRBD2 for D (5 bases each). V was cut by 6 bases and J by 8 bases, with 17 bases left in between. The CDR3 totals 14 residues. Per germline, CDR1 MNHEY and CDR2 SVGAGI. The CDR3 loop is CASSRGPGRHEQFF. CDR3 in DNA: TGTGCCAGCAGCCGGGGACCCGGGCGGCATGAGCAGTTCTTC.

The chain couples TRBV2 to TRBJ1-5, with a possible D match to TRBD1 (5 bases). This CDR3 spans 16 amino acids. The V and J ends lost 1 base and 4 bases respectively, with 14 bases between them. CDR1 and CDR2 (germline): SNHLY, FYNNEI. Here the CDR3 reads CASSEGRAGQNQPQHF. The CDR3 DNA reads TGTGCCAGCAGTGAAGGGAGAGCAGGGCAAAATCAGCCCCAGCATTTT.